This T cell receptor beta chain was found in a study of blood T cell repertoires in COVID-19. This CDR3 region has 12 residues. Between the trimmed V and J ends, which lost 7 bases and 7 bases, there was a span of 13 bases. Assay: immunoSEQ multiplex PCR; the TCRdb copy retains only in-frame clones and omits some. The sample contains more than 200,000 clones, over 75% of which appear only once. Source material: peripheral blood. This TCR derives from a woman older than 75 with acute or convalescent COVID-19. V gene TRBV23-1 combines with J gene TRBJ2-5, with D possibly matching TRBD1 (6 bases). TRBV23-1 is placed among ORFs of uncertain function. The DNA of the CDR3 is TGCGCCAGCATTAGGGGGTCGTGGACCCAGTACTTC. Encoded protein: CASIRGSWTQYF.